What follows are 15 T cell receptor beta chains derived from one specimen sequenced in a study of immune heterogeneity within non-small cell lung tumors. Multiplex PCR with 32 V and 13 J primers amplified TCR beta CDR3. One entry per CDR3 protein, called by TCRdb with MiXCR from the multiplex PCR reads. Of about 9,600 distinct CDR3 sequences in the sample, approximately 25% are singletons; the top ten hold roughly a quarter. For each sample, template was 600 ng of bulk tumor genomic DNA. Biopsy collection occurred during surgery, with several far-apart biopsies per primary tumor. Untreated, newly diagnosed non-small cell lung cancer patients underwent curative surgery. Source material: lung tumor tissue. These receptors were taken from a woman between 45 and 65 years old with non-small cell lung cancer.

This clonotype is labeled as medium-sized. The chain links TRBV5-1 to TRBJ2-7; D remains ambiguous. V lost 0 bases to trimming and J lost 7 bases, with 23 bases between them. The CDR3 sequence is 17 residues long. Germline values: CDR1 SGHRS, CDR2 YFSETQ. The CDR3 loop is CASSLGAFKNLLWEQYF. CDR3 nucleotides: TGCGCCAGCAGCTTGGGGGCTTTCAAAAACCTGCTTTGGGAGCAGTACTTC.

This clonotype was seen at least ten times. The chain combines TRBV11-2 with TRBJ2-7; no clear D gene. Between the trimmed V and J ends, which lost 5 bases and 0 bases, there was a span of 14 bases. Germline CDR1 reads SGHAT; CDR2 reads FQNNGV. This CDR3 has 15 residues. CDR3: CASSPGVFYSYEQYF. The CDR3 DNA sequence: TGTGCCAGCAGCCCTGGCGTTTTCTACTCCTACGAGCAGTACTTC. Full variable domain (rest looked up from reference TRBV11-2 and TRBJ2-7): EAGVAQSPRYKIIEKRQSVAFWCNPISGHATLYWYQQILGQGPKLLIQFQNNGVVDDSQLPKDRFSAERLKGVDSTLKIQPAKLEDSAVYLCASSPGVFYSYEQYFGPGTRLTVT.

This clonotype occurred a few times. The CDR3 DNA reads as TGCAGCGTTGACAGAGGTCGGTTAAAGGGCACTGAAGCTTTCTTT. It specifies CSVDRGRLKGTEAFF. The chain couples TRBV29-1 to TRBJ1-1; the D is unclear. CDR3 length equals 15 residues. Germline loops: CDR1 SQVTM, CDR2 ANQGSEA. Trimming shortened V by 3 bases and J by 4 bases, and 18 bases separated the two germline ends.

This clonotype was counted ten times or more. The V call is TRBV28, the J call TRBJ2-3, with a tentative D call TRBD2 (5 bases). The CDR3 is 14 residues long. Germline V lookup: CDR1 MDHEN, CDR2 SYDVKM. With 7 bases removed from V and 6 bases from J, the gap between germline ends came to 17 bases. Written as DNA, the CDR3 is TGTGCCAGCATTAGCGCTAGTACTGGTGATACGCAGTATTTT. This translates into CASISASTGDTQYF.

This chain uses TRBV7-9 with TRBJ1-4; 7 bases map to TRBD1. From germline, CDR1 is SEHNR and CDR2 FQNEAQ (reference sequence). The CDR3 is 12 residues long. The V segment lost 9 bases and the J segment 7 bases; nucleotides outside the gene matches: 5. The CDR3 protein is CARAGGSEKLFF. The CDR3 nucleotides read TGTGCCAGAGCAGGGGGGAGTGAAAAACTGTTTTTT.

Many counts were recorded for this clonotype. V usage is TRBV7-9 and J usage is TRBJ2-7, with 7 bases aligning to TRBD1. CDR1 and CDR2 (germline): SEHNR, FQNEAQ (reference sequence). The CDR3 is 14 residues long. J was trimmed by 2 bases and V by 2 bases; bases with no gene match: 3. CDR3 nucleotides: TGTGCCAGCAGCTTAAGGGACAGTACCTACGAGCAGTACTTC. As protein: CASSLRDSTYEQYF.

For the CDR3, the DNA is TGCGCCAGCAGCCAAGATAAGGGCCACGAAAATTCACCCCTCCACTTT. It translates to CASSQDKGHENSPLHF. The chain couples TRBV4-1 to TRBJ1-6; unclear D gene. Trimming took 0 bases from V and 7 from J, leaving 13 bases between them. CDR3 length: 16 residues. CDR1 and CDR2 from the germline V gene are MGHRA and YSYEKL.

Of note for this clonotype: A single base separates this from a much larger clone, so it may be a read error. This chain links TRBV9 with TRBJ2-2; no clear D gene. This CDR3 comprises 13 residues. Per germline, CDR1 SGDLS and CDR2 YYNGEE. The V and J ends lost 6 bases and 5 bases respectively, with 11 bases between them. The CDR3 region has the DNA TGTGCCAGCATCGTCGATCTAACCGGGGAGCTGTTTTTT. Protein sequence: CASIVDLTGELFF.

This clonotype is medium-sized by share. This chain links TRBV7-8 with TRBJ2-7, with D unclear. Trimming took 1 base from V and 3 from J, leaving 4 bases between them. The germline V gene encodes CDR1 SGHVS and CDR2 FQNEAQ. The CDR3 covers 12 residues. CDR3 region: CASSLDYYEQYF. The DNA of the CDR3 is TGTGCCAGCAGCTTAGATTACTACGAGCAGTACTTC. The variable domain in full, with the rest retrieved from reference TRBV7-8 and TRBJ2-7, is GAGVSQSPRYKVAKRGQDVALRCDPISGHVSLFWYQQALGQGPEFLTYFQNEAQLDKSGLPSDRFFAERPEGSVSTLKIQRTQQEDSAVYLCASSLDYYEQYFGPGTRLTVT.

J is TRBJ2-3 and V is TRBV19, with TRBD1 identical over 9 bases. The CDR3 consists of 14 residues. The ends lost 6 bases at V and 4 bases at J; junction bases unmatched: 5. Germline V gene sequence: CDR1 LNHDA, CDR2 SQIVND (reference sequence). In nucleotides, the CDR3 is TGTGCCAGTAGATCCGACAGGGGGGCAGATACGCAGTATTTT. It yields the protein CASRSDRGADTQYF.

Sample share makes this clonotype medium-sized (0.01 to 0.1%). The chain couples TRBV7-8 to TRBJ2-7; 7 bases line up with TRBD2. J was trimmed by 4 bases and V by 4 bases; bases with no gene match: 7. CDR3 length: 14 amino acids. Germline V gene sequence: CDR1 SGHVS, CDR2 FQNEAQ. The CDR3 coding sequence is TGTGCCAGCAGCTCCCGACTAGCTGCATACGAGCAGTACTTC. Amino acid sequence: CASSSRLAAYEQYF. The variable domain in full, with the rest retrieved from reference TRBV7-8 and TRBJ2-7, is GAGVSQSPRYKVAKRGQDVALRCDPISGHVSLFWYQQALGQGPEFLTYFQNEAQLDKSGLPSDRFFAERPEGSVSTLKIQRTQQEDSAVYLCASSSRLAAYEQYFGPGTRLTVT.

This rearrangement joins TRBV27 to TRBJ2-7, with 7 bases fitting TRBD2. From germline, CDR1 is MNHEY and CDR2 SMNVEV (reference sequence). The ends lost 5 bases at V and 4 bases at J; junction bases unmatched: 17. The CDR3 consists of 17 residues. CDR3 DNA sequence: TGTGCCAGCAGTCCGAACCAACGGGACTACTTACAATACGAGCAGTACTTC. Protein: CASSPNQRDYLQYEQYF.

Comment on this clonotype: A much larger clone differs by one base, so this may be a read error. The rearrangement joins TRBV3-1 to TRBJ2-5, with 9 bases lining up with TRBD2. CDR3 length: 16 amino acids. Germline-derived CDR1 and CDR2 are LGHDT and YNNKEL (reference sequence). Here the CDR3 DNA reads TGTGCCAGCAGCCCCGAGCGGGGGGCGGCGACAGAGAGCCAGTACTTC. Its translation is CASSPERGAATESQYF.

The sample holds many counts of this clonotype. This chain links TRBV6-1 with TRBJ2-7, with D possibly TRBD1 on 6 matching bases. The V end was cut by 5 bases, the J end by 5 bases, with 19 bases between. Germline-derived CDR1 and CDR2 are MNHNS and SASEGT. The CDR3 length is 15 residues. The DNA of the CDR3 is TGTGCCAGCAGTTTATACCTACAGGGTCGCCACGAGCAGTACTTC. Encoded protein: CASSLYLQGRHEQYF.

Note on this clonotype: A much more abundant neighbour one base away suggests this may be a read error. For the CDR3, the DNA is TGTGCCAGCAGATCCTGGGACCTTAATGAAAAAATGTTTTTT. Its protein is CASRSWDLNEKMFF. The rearrangement joins TRBV27 to TRBJ1-4, with a possible D match to TRBD1 (5 bases). This CDR3 comprises 14 residues. Germline-derived CDR1 and CDR2 are MNHEY and SMNVEV (reference sequence).